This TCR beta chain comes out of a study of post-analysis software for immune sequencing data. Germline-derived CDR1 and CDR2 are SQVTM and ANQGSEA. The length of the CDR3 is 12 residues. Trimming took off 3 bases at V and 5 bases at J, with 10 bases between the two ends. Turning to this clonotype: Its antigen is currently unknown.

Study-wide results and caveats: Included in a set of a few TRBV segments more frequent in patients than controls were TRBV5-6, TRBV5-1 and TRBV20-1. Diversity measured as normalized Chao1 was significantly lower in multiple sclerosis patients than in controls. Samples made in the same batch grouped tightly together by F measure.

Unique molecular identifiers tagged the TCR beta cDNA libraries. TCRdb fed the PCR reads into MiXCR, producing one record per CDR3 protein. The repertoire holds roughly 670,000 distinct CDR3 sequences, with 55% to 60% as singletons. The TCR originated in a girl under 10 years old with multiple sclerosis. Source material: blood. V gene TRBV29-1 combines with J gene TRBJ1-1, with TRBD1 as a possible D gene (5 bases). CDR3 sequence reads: CSVDRDETEAFF. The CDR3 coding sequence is TGCAGCGTTGACAGGGATGAGACTGAAGCTTTCTTT.